This T cell receptor beta chain was captured by sequencing in a study of Graves' ophthalmopathy and Graves' hyperthyroidism. Study-level background: Upon initial diagnosis and before any treatment, peripheral blood was collected.

The authors amplified TCR beta CDR3 regions from RNA transcripts. The first-round RT-PCR employed HTBI primers together with the Qiagen OneStep RT-PCR kit. A multiplex PCR was then performed as the second round. One entry per CDR3 protein results from TCRdb running MiXCR on the multiplex PCR reads. Of under 250,000 distinct CDR3 sequences listed, around 28% are singletons. Under 3 months in duration, the ophthalmopathy in affected donors had moderate-to-severe activity, CAS ≥3 and NOSPECS ≥4. The PBMCs used were ones drawn from approximately 10 ml of fresh peripheral blood. The V segment lost 4 bases and the J segment 5 bases; nucleotides outside the gene matches: 9. The germline V gene encodes CDR1 SGHRS and CDR2 YFSETQ. CDR3 size: 16 residues.

Sequenced sample: peripheral blood. The chain combines TRBV5-1 with TRBJ2-5, with 12 positions matching TRBD2. The clonotype was recovered from a man between 50 and 59 years old with Graves' ophthalmopathy. CDR3 protein: CASSPRTSGTGETQYF. The CDR3 DNA is TGCGCCAGCAGCCCCCGGACTAGCGGGACGGGGGAGACCCAGTACTTC.